Below, 19 T cell receptor beta chains from the same sample are listed, as sequenced in a study of T cell responses to AZD1222 COVID-19 vaccine. Assay used: immunoSEQ multiplex PCR; TCRdb lists only in-frame clones, some missing. The repertoire holds tens of thousands of clones, with 65% to 80% as singletons. Sequencing used peripheral blood, obtained on day 0 of AZD1222 vaccination. The receptors were gathered from an adult in good health.

The chain carries TRBV11-2 and TRBJ1-4; 9 nucleotides agree with TRBD1. The germline gives CDR1 SGHAT, CDR2 FQNNGV. This CDR3 comprises 14 residues. J gave up 7 bases and V 5 bases, and 5 bases lay outside the gene matches. The CDR3 bases are TGTGCCAGCAGCCTGGGACAGGGTGGTGAAAAACTGTTTTTT. Amino acid sequence: CASSLGQGGEKLFF. Drawing the rest from reference TRBV11-2 and TRBJ1-4, the complete variable domain is EAGVAQSPRYKIIEKRQSVAFWCNPISGHATLYWYQQILGQGPKLLIQFQNNGVVDDSQLPKDRFSAERLKGVDSTLKIQPAKLEDSAVYLCASSLGQGGEKLFFGSGTQLSVL.

This rearrangement joins TRBV3-1 (or the pseudogene TRBV3-2) to TRBJ1-2; 7 bases are a match to TRBD1. This CDR3 contains 17 residues. V gave up 1 base and J gave up 3 bases; unmatched junction bases: 11. Germline lookup yields CDR1 LGHDT and CDR2 YNNKEL (reference sequence). CDR3: CASSQVYLTQGDYGYTF. Here the CDR3 DNA reads TGTGCCAGCAGCCAAGTGTATTTAACTCAGGGGGACTATGGCTACACCTTC.

The chain is built from TRBV7-2 and TRBJ2-3; D may be TRBD1 (6 bases). CDR1 is SGHTA and CDR2 is FQGNSA in the germline V gene. V was shortened by 3 bases and J by 1 base, with 14 bases between the two germline ends. The CDR3 runs to 16 residues. The CDR3 sequence: CASSFSGTYRTDTQYF. The CDR3 DNA reads as TGTGCCAGCAGCTTCTCCGGGACATATCGCACAGATACGCAGTATTTT.

The rearrangement joins TRBV30 to TRBJ1-5; TRBD1 is a possible D gene (6 bases). This CDR3 has 14 amino acids. The V end lost 2 bases, the J end lost 3 bases, and 11 bases lay between the germline ends. CDR1 and CDR2 from the germline V gene are GTSNPN and SVGIG (reference sequence). The CDR3 DNA is TGTGCCTGGAGTCATACAGGGCTCAATCAGCCCCAGCATTTT. Amino acids: CAWSHTGLNQPQHF. Full variable domain (missing parts from reference TRBV30 and TRBJ1-5): SQTIHQWPATLVQPVGSPLSLECTVEGTSNPNLYWYRQAAGRGLQLLFYSVGIGQISSEVPQNLSASRPQDRQFILSSKKLLLSDSGFYLCAWSHTGLNQPQHFGDGTRLSIL.

The chain links TRBV5-4 to TRBJ1-1; 7 nucleotides match TRBD1. The CDR3 has 14 amino acids. J lost 8 bases, V lost 4 bases, and 11 bases had no gene match. The germline gives CDR1 SGHNT, CDR2 YYREEE (reference sequence). This CDR3 is CASSPTGKDTEAFF. The CDR3 nucleotides read TGTGCCAGCAGCCCGACAGGGAAAGATACCGAAGCTTTCTTT.

The chain combines TRBV10-3 with TRBJ1-2, with unresolved D. The CDR3 is 14 residues long. The ends were cut back, 4 bases at V and 2 bases at J, with 11 bases in the middle. Per the germline V gene, CDR1 is ENHRY and CDR2 is SYGVKD. CDR3: CAISVGPPNYGYTF. The CDR3 DNA reads as TGTGCCATCAGTGTTGGGCCACCCAACTATGGCTACACCTTC.

This chain connects TRBV4-3 to TRBJ2-3, with TRBD1 matching over 9 bases. Looked up from germline, CDR1 is LGHNA and CDR2 is YSLEER. Trimming removed 1 base from V and 2 bases from J; junction bases left unmatched: 13. The CDR3 covers 19 residues. The CDR3 loop is CASSQVWLQGAGATDTQYF. The CDR3 DNA reads as TGCGCCAGCAGCCAAGTCTGGCTACAGGGGGCAGGGGCCACAGATACGCAGTATTTT.

The rearrangement uses TRBV29-1 and TRBJ1-2, with 9 bases lining up with TRBD1. Germline CDR1 SQVTM, CDR2 ANQGSEA. The CDR3 sequence is 12 residues long. J was trimmed by 3 bases and V by 7 bases; bases with no gene match: 3. The CDR3 DNA sequence: TGCAGCGACAGGGGGCTTGACTATGGCTACACCTTC. This gives the protein CSDRGLDYGYTF.

This clone was recorded once. The chain links TRBV29-1 to TRBJ2-3; D is possibly TRBD1 (5 bases). CDR3 length equals 12 residues. Germline CDR1 and CDR2: SQVTM and ANQGSEA. The DNA of the CDR3 is TGCAGTGCCAGGGTCTCGGCAGATACGCAGTATTTT. As protein: CSARVSADTQYF.

The chain links TRBV6-5 to TRBJ2-5; 8 bases are a match to TRBD2. V was clipped by 6 bases and J by 2 bases; unmatched bases: 5. The CDR3 totals 14 residues. Germline V gene sequence: CDR1 MNHEY, CDR2 SVGAGI. The CDR3 here is CASRGSGGQETQYF. The CDR3, as DNA: TGTGCCAGCAGGGGGAGCGGGGGACAAGAGACCCAGTACTTC.

The V and J genes are TRBV6-5 and TRBJ2-6; D may be TRBD2 (6 bases). This CDR3 spans 15 amino acids. V was cut by 5 bases and J by 1 base, with 9 bases left in between. Germline V gene lookup returns CDR1 MNHEY and CDR2 SVGAGI. The DNA for the CDR3 is TGTGCCAGCAGTAGGGGACTTTCTGGGGCCAACGTCCTGACTTTC. This codes for CASSRGLSGANVLTF.

This clone came up once. CDR3 nucleotide sequence: TGTGCCAGCAGCAGGATGTGGTATGCAACGGGTGAGCAGTTCTTC. Translating it yields CASSRMWYATGEQFF. The V and J genes are TRBV6-5 and TRBJ2-1; D remains ambiguous. CDR3 length: 15 amino acids. CDR1 is MNHEY and CDR2 is SVGAGI in the germline V gene. V was trimmed by 6 bases and J by 9 bases, leaving 21 bases between them.

The chain has TRBV18 and TRBJ2-2, with 8 bases matching TRBD2. Germline CDR1 and CDR2: KGHSH and LQKENI. The CDR3 is 19 amino acids. V trimming: 2 bases; J trimming: 5 bases; junction bases outside the gene matches: 16. CDR3 nucleotides: TGTGCCAGCTCACCATCCTCACTAGCGGAGCATGGGAGGACCGGGGAGCTGTTTTTT. It translates to CASSPSSLAEHGRTGELFF.

The rearrangement uses TRBV7-6 and TRBJ2-1; the match to TRBD1 covers 7 bases. The CDR3 is made up of 15 amino acids. The V gene's germline CDR1 is SGHVS and CDR2 FNYEAQ. The ends lost 5 bases at V and 3 bases at J; junction bases unmatched: 7. The CDR3 loop reads CASSQRDSLYNEQFF. The CDR3 nucleotides are TGTGCCAGCAGCCAAAGGGACAGTCTCTACAATGAGCAGTTCTTC.

The rearrangement joins TRBV5-1 to TRBJ2-3, with TRBD1 matching over 10 bases. Looked up from germline, CDR1 is SGHRS and CDR2 is YFSETQ. This CDR3 is built from 16 residues. The J segment lost 0 bases and the V segment lost 4 bases, leaving 5 bases of the junction unmatched. The CDR3 DNA reads TGCGCCAGCAGCAGACAGGGGGCTATGAGCACAGATACGCAGTATTTT. As protein: CASSRQGAMSTDTQYF.

The chain has TRBV28 and TRBJ1-4; D is perhaps TRBD1 (5 bases). CDR3 length: 14 residues. Germline CDR1 reads MDHEN; CDR2 reads SYDVKM. Trimming pared 5 bases from V and 8 bases from J, leaving 15 bases between. CDR3 loop: CASSPQGGGEKLFF. CDR3 DNA: TGTGCCAGCAGTCCCCAGGGAGGCGGAGAAAAACTGTTTTTT. Full variable domain (outside the CDR3, taken from reference TRBV28 and TRBJ1-4): DVKVTQSSRYLVKRTGEKVFLECVQDMDHENMFWYRQDPGLGLRLIYFSYDVKMKEKGDIPEGYSVSREKKERFSLILESASTNQTSMYLCASSPQGGGEKLFFGSGTQLSVL.

The V gene is TRBV30, the J gene TRBJ2-7, with D perhaps matching TRBD1 (6 bases). Germline V gene data show CDR1 as GTSNPN and CDR2 as SVGIG (reference sequence). This CDR3 has 16 amino acids. V dropped 2 bases and J dropped 3 bases, with 20 bases sitting between them. The CDR3, as DNA: TGTGCCTGGAGTCATCTACAGGGCCCAGGAATCTACGAGCAGTACTTC. It translates to CAWSHLQGPGIYEQYF.

Details on this clone: Mismatch with germline at one junction end may stem from a read error. The chain combines TRBV7-7 with TRBJ1-3; D is unclear. CDR1 is SSHAT, CDR2 FNYEAQ, per germline (reference sequence). The CDR3 is 15 residues long. The CDR3 coding sequence is TGTGCTAGCAGCCCCAGCTTGGGGTCTGGAAACACCATATATTTT. This codes for CASSPSLGSGNTIYF.

This chain connects TRBV28 to TRBJ2-3; 8 bases map to TRBD2. The CDR3 has 19 amino acids. V trimming: 3 bases; J trimming: 2 bases; junction bases outside the gene matches: 16. Germline V lookup: CDR1 MDHEN, CDR2 SYDVKM. The CDR3 DNA reads as TGTGCCAGCAGTTTCCACGAACTGCGGGGGGCTCCATCCACAGATACGCAGTATTTT. Amino acids: CASSFHELRGAPSTDTQYF.